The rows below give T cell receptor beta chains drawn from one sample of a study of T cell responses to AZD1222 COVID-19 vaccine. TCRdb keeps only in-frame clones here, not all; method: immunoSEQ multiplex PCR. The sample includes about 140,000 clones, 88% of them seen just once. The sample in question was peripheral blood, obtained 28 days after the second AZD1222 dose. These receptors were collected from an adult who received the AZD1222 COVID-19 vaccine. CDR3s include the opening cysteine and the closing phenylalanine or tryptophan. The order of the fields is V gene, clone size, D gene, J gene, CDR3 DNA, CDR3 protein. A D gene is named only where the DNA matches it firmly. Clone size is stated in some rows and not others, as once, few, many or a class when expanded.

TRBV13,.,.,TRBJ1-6,TGTGCCAGCAGCTCCGGGACATATAATTCACCCCTCCACTTT,CASSSGTYNSPLHF
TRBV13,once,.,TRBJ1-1,TGTGCCAGCAGCTTAGGGTCTAGGAACACTGAAGCTTTCTTT,CASSLGSRNTEAFF
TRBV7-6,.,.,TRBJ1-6,TGTGCCAGCAGCCAGCGACCCAATCCTAATTCACCCCTCCACTTT,CASSQRPNPNSPLHF
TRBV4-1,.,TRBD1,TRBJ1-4,TGCGCCAGCAGCCAGCCCGGACAGGGATACGAAAAACTGTTTTTT,CASSQPGQGYEKLFF
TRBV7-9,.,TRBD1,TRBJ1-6,TGTGCCAGCAGCGTAGTACAGGGGGGAAATTCACCCCTCCACTTT,CASSVVQGGNSPLHF
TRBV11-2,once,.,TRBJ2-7,TGTGCCAGCAGCTTGGACGAGCAGTACTTC,CASSLDEQYF
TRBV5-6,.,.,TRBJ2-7,TGTGCCAGCAGCTTGGGAGGCAGCGGACCCGAGGGGGTGAAGCAGTACTTC,CASSLGGSGPEGVKQYF
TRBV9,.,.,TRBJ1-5,TGTGCCAGCAGCGCGCAGGGGCTTAACAATCAGCCCCAGCATTTT,CASSAQGLNNQPQHF
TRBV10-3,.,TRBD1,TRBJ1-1,TGTGCCATCATGGACAGGCAGAACACTGAAGCTTTCTTT,CAIMDRQNTEAFF
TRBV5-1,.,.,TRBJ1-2,TGCGCCAGCAGCTTGCAGGTGGTCTATGGCTACACCTTC,CASSLQVVYGYTF
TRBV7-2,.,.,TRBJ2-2,TGTGCCAGCAGTTACAAGGGCTTTTCCGGGGAGCTGTTTTTT,CASSYKGFSGELFF
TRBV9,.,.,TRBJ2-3,TGTGCCAGCAGCCGGGGGCCTGTCACAGATACGCAGTATTTT,CASSRGPVTDTQYF
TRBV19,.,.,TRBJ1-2,TGTGCCAGTACCCACGACGGGGTAGACTATGGCTACACCTTC,CASTHDGVDYGYTF
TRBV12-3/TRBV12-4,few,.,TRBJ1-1,TGTGCCAGCAGGATTCAGAGGACTGAAGCTTTCTTT,CASRIQRTEAFF
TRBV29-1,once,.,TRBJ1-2,TGCAGCGCGCAAAGACGCGACTATGGCTACACCTTC,CSAQRRDYGYTF
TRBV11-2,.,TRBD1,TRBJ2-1,TGTGCCAGCAGCTTAGGGGACAGAAACAATGAGCAGTTCTTC,CASSLGDRNNEQFF
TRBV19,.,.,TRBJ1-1,TGTGCCAGTCAAATGAGGGTGAACACTGAAGCTTTCTTT,CASQMRVNTEAFF
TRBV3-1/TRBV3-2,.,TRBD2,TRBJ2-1,TGTGCCAGCAGTTTCGGACTAGCGGGAGGACGCGAGCAGTTCTTC,CASSFGLAGGREQFF
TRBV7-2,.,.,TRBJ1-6,TGTGCCAGCAGCTTAGGTAGGACAGAATATAATTCACCCCTCCACTTT,CASSLGRTEYNSPLHF
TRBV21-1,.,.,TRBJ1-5,TGTGCCAGCACGTCGGGGGGCCCAAATCAGCCCCAGCATTTT,CASTSGGPNQPQHF
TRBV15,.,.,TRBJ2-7,TGTGCCACCAGCAGAGATCAGTTGTCCTACGAGCAGTACTTC,CATSRDQLSYEQYF
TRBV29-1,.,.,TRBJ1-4,TGCAGCGTTCGAGGGAATGGGCCAGAAAAACTGTTTTTT,CSVRGNGPEKLFF
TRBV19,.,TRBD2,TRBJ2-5,TGTGCCAGTAGTATTGGGCGGGGGGGGTACCAAGAGACCCAGTACTTC,CASSIGRGGYQETQYF
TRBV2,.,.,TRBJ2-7,TGTGCCAGCAAAAGAGACTCCTACGAGCAGTACTTC,CASKRDSYEQYF
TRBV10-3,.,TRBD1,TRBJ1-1,TGTGCCATCAGTGAAGTCAGGGGGTTGAACACTGAAGCTTTCTTT,CAISEVRGLNTEAFF
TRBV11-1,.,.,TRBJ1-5,TGTGCCAGCAGCTTGAGGGCTGGGGCGGGTCAGCCCCAGCATTTT,CASSLRAGAGQPQHF
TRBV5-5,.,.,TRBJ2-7,TGTGCCAGCAGCGTCGGAAGAAGCTTCTACGAGCAGTACTTC,CASSVGRSFYEQYF
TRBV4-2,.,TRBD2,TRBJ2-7,TGTGCCAGCAGCCAAGATTTCGGTAGCGGGGGATCCTACGAGCAGTACTTC,CASSQDFGSGGSYEQYF
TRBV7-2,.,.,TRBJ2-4,TGTGCCAGCAGCTCGCCCCCTACGGGGAAAAACATTCAGTACTTC,CASSSPPTGKNIQYF
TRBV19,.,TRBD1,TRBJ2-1,TGTGCCACGCGACAGGGTAATTACAATGAGCAGTTCTTC,CATRQGNYNEQFF
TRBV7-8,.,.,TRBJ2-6,TGTGCCGTACACTCTGGGGCCAACGTCCTGACTTTC,CAVHSGANVLTF
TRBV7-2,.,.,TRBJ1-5,TGTGCCAGCAGCTTGGATTATCAGCCCCAGCATTTT,CASSLDYQPQHF
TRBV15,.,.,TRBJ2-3,TGTGCCACCAGCAGAGGTAGCAATCAGGGTATAGATACGCAGTATTTT,CATSRGSNQGIDTQYF
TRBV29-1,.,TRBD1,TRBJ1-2,TGCAGCGGTACGACAGGGAACTATGGCTACACCTTC,CSGTTGNYGYTF
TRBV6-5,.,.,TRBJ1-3,TGTGCCAGCAGTTACTCCCCGTTGGCCACCATATATTTT,CASSYSPLATIYF
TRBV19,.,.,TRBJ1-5,TGTGCCAGTAGTATAGCCGTGGTTAGGAGGGCCCAGCATTTT,CASSIAVVRRAQHF